These 25 T cell receptor beta chains came from one sample sequenced in a study of CXCR3-negative and CXCR3-positive naive CD8 T cells (dated by TCRdb to between 2017 and 2020). Study-level results and caveats: Compared with CXCR3-negative naive cells, CXCR3-positive naive cells had TRB CDR3s with higher hydrophobicity (lower Kidera factor 4), lower energy, and higher strength and volume indices.

Instrument on record: NextSeq 550. The Human TCR Profiling Kit (MiLaboratory) was used to prepare UMI-labeled 5' RACE TRB cDNA libraries. With the reads reprocessed by TCRdb, a single entry stands for each CDR3 protein sequence and no DNA is reported. This sample's table lists about 120,000 distinct CDR3 sequences. Of the sample, approximately 0.54% is held by the ten largest clones. Their recognized antigens are unknown. The sequenced sample consisted of naive CXCR3+ CD8+ T cells from blood. The cell subset or site label of this sample denotes: CD45RO-CCR7+CD27+CD95- naive CD8+ T cells expressing CXCR3 (TNR3+). All receptors come from a human donor in good health. Some clones in this sample may be carry-over from other donors' samples.

The rearrangement uses TRBV20-1 and TRBJ2-3; TCRdb selects TRBD1, and the lack of DNA leaves this call unchecked. Germline V CDR1 and CDR2: DFQATT, SNEGSKA (reference sequence). This CDR3 has 15 amino acids. CDR3 amino acids: CSARKGRSSTDTQYF.

The chain recombines TRBV29-1 with TRBJ2-7. Germline V gene lookup returns CDR1 SQVTM and CDR2 ANQGSEA. The CDR3 consists of 12 residues. The CDR3 reads CSVVQESYEQYF.

This sequence joins TRBV7-9 and TRBJ2-7; TCRdb's D gene call, TRBD1, goes unchecked for lack of DNA. The germline gives CDR1 SEHNR, CDR2 FQNEAQ (reference sequence). There are 16 residues in the CDR3. The CDR3 sequence is CASSPLEQGSSYEQYF.

This chain uses TRBV9 with TRBJ2-3; without DNA, the TCRdb call of TRBD1 cannot be checked. Germline V gene data show CDR1 as SGDLS and CDR2 as YYNGEE. The CDR3 contains 14 residues. The CDR3: CASSERLEGDTQYF.

Here the CDR3 reads CASSYGFGRYYEQYF. V usage is TRBV6-5 and J usage is TRBJ2-7. Per germline, CDR1 MNHEY and CDR2 SVGAGI. The CDR3 has 15 amino acids.

This CDR3 is CASSLGAGGGFYEQYF. J is TRBJ2-7 and V is TRBV7-2; TCRdb gives TRBD1 as the D gene, but with no DNA this cannot be confirmed. In germline, CDR1 is SGHTA, CDR2 FQGNSA. This CDR3 is 16 amino acids long.

The chain uses TRBV20-1 and TRBJ2-3; absent DNA, TCRdb's TRBD1 call cannot be checked. The CDR3 is 14 residues long. Germline values: CDR1 DFQATT, CDR2 SNEGSKA (reference sequence). The CDR3 is CSVARAMRADTQYF.

This chain links TRBV29-1 with TRBJ2-7; the D gene TCRdb calls, TRBD1, cannot be checked with no DNA. The germline V gene encodes CDR1 SQVTM and CDR2 ANQGSEA. CDR3 length: 15 residues. The CDR3 spells CSVVISRVNSHEQYF.

The rearrangement uses TRBV7-9 and TRBJ1-2. This CDR3 is 15 amino acids long. Germline CDR1 reads SEHNR; CDR2 reads FQNEAQ (reference sequence). CDR3: CASSLPTEANYGYTF.

The V call is TRBV7-2, the J call TRBJ2-1; TCRdb names TRBD2, which stays unverified in the absence of DNA. Germline V gene sequence: CDR1 SGHTA, CDR2 FQGNSA. The CDR3 loop spans 15 amino acids. The CDR3 reads CASTPEGSSYNEQFF.

The chain has TRBV29-1 and TRBJ1-4. This CDR3 spans 12 amino acids. Looked up from germline, CDR1 is SQVTM and CDR2 is ANQGSEA. CDR3 amino acids: CSAVQRNGKLFF. The entire variable domain, with the rest obtained from reference TRBV29-1 and TRBJ1-4, is as follows: SAVISQKPSRDICQRGTSLTIQCQVDSQVTMMFWYRQQPGQSLTLIATANQGSEATYESGFVIDKFPISRPNLTFSTLTVSNMSPEDSSIYLCSAVQRNGKLFFGSGTQLSVL.

The genes are TRBV13 and TRBJ1-2. The CDR3 is made up of 18 amino acids. Germline-derived CDR1 and CDR2 are PRHDT and FYEKMQ (reference sequence). CDR3 sequence: CASSLVHGVAQGLRGYTF.

The V gene is TRBV10-3, the J gene TRBJ2-3; the TRBD1 assignment by TCRdb is unverifiable without DNA. The V gene's germline CDR1 is ENHRY and CDR2 SYGVKD. There are 16 residues in the CDR3. This CDR3 is CAISESRGGSADTQYF.

Here the CDR3 reads CSVHGSNEQFF. The chain has TRBV29-1 and TRBJ2-1. Germline V CDR1 and CDR2: SQVTM, ANQGSEA. The CDR3 spans 11 residues.

This chain joins TRBV7-6 and TRBJ2-1; without DNA, the TCRdb call of TRBD1 cannot be checked. Germline values: CDR1 SGHVS, CDR2 FNYEAQ. CDR3 length: 15 residues. The CDR3 region is CASSSLTGVYNEQFF.

The chain links TRBV3-1 to TRBJ1-2. CDR1 is LGHDT, CDR2 YNNKEL, per germline (reference sequence). The CDR3 is 13 residues long. CDR3 loop: CASSPEPNYGYTF.

The chain is built from TRBV6-1 and TRBJ2-1; TCRdb outputs TRBD2, but without DNA this stays unchecked. Looked up from germline, CDR1 is MNHNS and CDR2 is SASEGT. This CDR3 has 18 amino acids. The CDR3 spells CASSPRGAGGGFYNEQFF.

The rearrangement uses TRBV20-1 and TRBJ1-3; TCRdb indicates TRBD1, and absent DNA this call remains unverified. This CDR3 spans 14 amino acids. Germline V gives CDR1 DFQATT, CDR2 SNEGSKA (reference sequence). The CDR3 sequence is CSAKGQLSGNTIYF.

CDR3: CASNGLGETQYF. The chain carries TRBV2 and TRBJ2-5; TCRdb returns TRBD1, unconfirmable since there is no DNA. The CDR3 has 12 residues. CDR1 SNHLY and CDR2 FYNNEI come from the germline V gene.

The chain couples TRBV11-2 to TRBJ1-1. The CDR3 spans 14 residues. Germline V CDR1 and CDR2: SGHAT, FQNNGV. CDR3 region: CASSPRNLGTEAFF.

CDR3: CASSNALGNTGPGAFF. The gene calls are TRBV21-1 and TRBJ1-1. TRBV21-1 is termed a pseudogene. The CDR3 length is 16 residues.

J is TRBJ2-5 and V is TRBV12-3 or TRBV12-4; TCRdb designates TRBD1, a call that cannot be tested without DNA. CDR3 length: 15 amino acids. The CDR3: CASSPARGGQETQYF.

V gene TRBV7-2 combines with J gene TRBJ1-2; TCRdb's assignment of TRBD1 cannot be checked, as there is no DNA. This CDR3 has 13 residues. CDR1 is SGHTA, CDR2 FQGNSA, per germline. The CDR3 reads CASSPAPNYGYTF.

The rearrangement joins TRBV2 to TRBJ1-1. Per germline, CDR1 SNHLY and CDR2 FYNNEI. The CDR3 has 14 amino acids. The CDR3 here is CASSEIDQNTEAFF.

The chain carries TRBV6-5 and TRBJ2-4; TCRdb outputs TRBD1, but without DNA this stays unchecked. The CDR3 totals 15 residues. Germline V gene sequence: CDR1 MNHEY, CDR2 SVGAGI. The CDR3: CASSPWTGRKNIQYF.